This TCR beta chain was captured by sequencing in a study of T-cell reconstitution after alpha-beta-depleted transplantation in children (dated by TCRdb to about 2016). Looking at the study overall: T-cell immune reconstitution after TCRalphabeta/CD19-depleted allogeneic hematopoietic cell transplantation in children was quantitatively tracked in the study by means of TCR repertoire profiling. The paper as a whole reports these results and caveats: The apparently early recovery of alphabetaT-cell counts about two months after transplant reportedly depended on only several hundred rapidly expanded clones that came from non-depleted graft cells. In some patients, the high TCRbeta diversity seen at day 60 was put down to recipient T cells and intrathymic progenitors that had survived conditioning. The frequencies of hyperexpanded clones fell over the following months, and after one year, T-cell counts and TCRbeta diversity were mostly attributed to newly produced T cells.

CDR3 length: 13 amino acids, cysteine to phenylalanine. Just the 39-base CDR3 DNA is kept, in frame starting at base 1. Looking up the germline V gene yields CDR1 SQVTM and CDR2 ANQGSEA. V is shortened by 6 bases, J by 4 bases, and the region joining them spans 15 bases. The sample's treatment or condition, from its label and the paper: allogeneic hematopoietic cell transplantation with graft depleted of TCRalphabeta T cells and CD19 B cells. TCRalphabeta/CD19-depleted allogeneic hematopoietic cell grafts were given to the transplant recipients, all of whom were children. Libraries were built with PCR. The sample was run on an Illumina HiSeq 2500. TCR libraries were prepared with molecular barcoding, using unique molecular identifiers to normalize TCRbeta repertoire quantification. TCRdb trimmed the raw reads at Q25, called clones with MiXCR and kept productive beta chains. CDR3 protein duplicates are merged, each entry listing the most common genes and DNA. In this sample the table shows a few hundred thousand distinct CDR3 sequences, around 25% of which occur a single time. The top ten constitute roughly 2.6% of the sample.

Of note for this clonotype: Its antigen specificity is not known. One base away there is no much larger clone; base qualities are not given.

The chain joins TRBV29-1 to TRBJ1-2; a tentative D call is TRBD1 (6 bases match). The source is a girl aged 2-10 years with Fanconi anemia, due to receive a stem cell transplant. This specimen consisted of PBMCs, obtained before TCRalphabeta/CD19-depleted stem cell transplant. CDR3 protein: CSVDSPRGYGYTF. The base sequence is TGCAGCGTAGATTCCCCCAGGGGCTATGGCTACACCTTC.